A single sample is the source of the 6 T cell receptor beta chains below, sequenced in a study of vaccination effects on CD4 cells after COVID-19. Their antigens remain unidentified. After around 10 days in culture, the CD4+ T cells were isolated. Either the mRNA-1273 or the BNT162b2 vaccine was given to participants as two doses. Sequencing used immunoSEQ multiplex PCR; TCRdb keeps in-frame clones, though not all of them. This sample has tens of thousands of clones, with 74% found just once. This specimen was CD4+ T cells from PBMCs cultured without peptide, taken after COVID-19 vaccination. These receptors were collected from a human donor who received a COVID-19 vaccine.

This chain's CDR3 is CASSFPGTETYGYTF. The CDR3 nucleotides are TGTGCCAGCAGCTTTCCGGGAACGGAGACCTATGGCTACACCTTC. The chain links TRBV6-2 or TRBV6-3 to TRBJ1-2; D gene uncertain. The CDR3 runs 15 residues. CDR1 is MNHEY and CDR2 is SVGEGT in the germline V gene. Between the trimmed V and J ends, which lost 6 bases and 4 bases, there was a span of 18 bases.

This clone appeared a few times. This chain connects TRBV30 to TRBJ1-2; unclear D gene. The CDR3 is 13 residues long. Trimming stripped 4 bases from V and 8 bases from J, with 17 bases between. Germline loops: CDR1 GTSNPN, CDR2 SVGIG (reference sequence). This CDR3 is CAWNGLRVGGYTF. The CDR3 DNA reads as TGTGCCTGGAATGGACTTCGGGTAGGCGGCTACACCTTC.

This clone was detected only once. V is TRBV6-1 and J is TRBJ2-3; the match to TRBD2 covers 11 bases. The V segment lost 1 base and the J segment 1 base; nucleotides outside the gene matches: 19. CDR3 length equals 22 residues. Looked up from germline, CDR1 is MNHNS and CDR2 is SASEGT. The CDR3 DNA reads as TGTGCCAGCAGTGAAGGGTCCAGGGCTAGCGGGGGGAACTTACTACGCACAGATACGCAGTATTTT. This codes for CASSEGSRASGGNLLRTDTQYF.

The sample holds a few counts of this clone. This chain joins TRBV7-2 and TRBJ1-6; D is unresolved. Germline V gene data show CDR1 as SGHTA and CDR2 as FQGNSA. V was shortened by 1 base and J by 7 bases, with 11 bases between the two germline ends. There are 15 residues in the CDR3. The CDR3 coding sequence is TGTGCCAGCAGCTTAGTGTCAGCGGACAATTCACCCCTCCACTTT. Protein sequence: CASSLVSADNSPLHF.

The V gene is TRBV6-5, the J gene TRBJ2-7; TRBD1 agrees at 11 bases. The germline gives CDR1 MNHEY, CDR2 SVGAGI. V lost 2 bases and J lost 6; bases outside the gene matches: 6. The CDR3 is 15 residues long. CDR3 region: CASSYKGTGGSEQYV. Here the CDR3 DNA reads TGTGCCAGCAGTTACAAGGGGACAGGGGGTAGCGAGCAGTACGTC.

The V and J genes are TRBV24-1 and TRBJ2-7; possible D gene TRBD1, 6 bases. The V end was cut by 0 bases, the J end by 5 bases, with 13 bases between. The V gene's germline CDR1 is KGHDR and CDR2 SFDVKD. There are 15 residues in the CDR3. The CDR3: CATSDLPFQGHEQYV. DNA for the CDR3: TGTGCCACCAGTGATTTGCCGTTTCAGGGGCACGAGCAGTACGTC.